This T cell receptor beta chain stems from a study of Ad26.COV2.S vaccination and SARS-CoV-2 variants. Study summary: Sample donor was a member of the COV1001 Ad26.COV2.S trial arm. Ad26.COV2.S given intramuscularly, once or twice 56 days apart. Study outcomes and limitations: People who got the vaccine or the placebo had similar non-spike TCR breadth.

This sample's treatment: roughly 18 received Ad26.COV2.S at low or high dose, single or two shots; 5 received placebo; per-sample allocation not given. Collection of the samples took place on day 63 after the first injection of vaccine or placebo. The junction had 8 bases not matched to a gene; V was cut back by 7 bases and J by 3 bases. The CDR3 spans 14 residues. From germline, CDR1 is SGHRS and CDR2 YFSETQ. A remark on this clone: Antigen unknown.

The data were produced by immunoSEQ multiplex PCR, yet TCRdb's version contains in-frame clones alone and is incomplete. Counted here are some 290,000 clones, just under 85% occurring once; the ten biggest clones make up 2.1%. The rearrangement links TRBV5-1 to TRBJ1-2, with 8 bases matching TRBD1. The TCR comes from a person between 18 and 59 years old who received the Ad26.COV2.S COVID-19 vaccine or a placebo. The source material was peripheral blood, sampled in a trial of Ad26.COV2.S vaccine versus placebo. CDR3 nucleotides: TGCGCCAGCGGGAAGGAACAGGGGGACTATGGCTACACCTTC. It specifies CASGKEQGDYGYTF.